This TCR beta chain was documented in a study of B cell selection in AIRE deficiency. Profiled with immunoSEQ multiplex PCR; TCRdb holds only in-frame clones, not every one. The repertoire has over 20,000 clones, around 90% of them found once; the top ten carry more than 1.2%. This clone has a single count. Its specificity is not known. Broader study findings: Shorter CDR3s marked shared Treg sequences, biased toward few non-templated insertions. Only 9.3% of a few thousand shared Treg sequences were patient-specific; roughly 30% healthy-specific. Patient Tconv cells held 25% to 35% of Treg sequences shared by healthy donors.

Between the trimmed V and J ends, which lost 4 bases and 0 bases, there was a span of 15 bases. Germline V lookup: CDR1 LGHNT, CDR2 FRNRAP. The CDR3 spans 16 residues. Sorted regulatory T cells were CD4-positive, CD25-high and CD127-low or negative. Material: CD4+CD25+ Tregs sorted from PBMCs. This clonotype was obtained from a human donor in good health. The rearrangement joins TRBV12-5 to TRBJ1-2, with D perhaps TRBD1 (6 bases). The chain's CDR3 is CASGWGGLPSNYGYTF. CDR3 bases: TGTGCTAGTGGTTGGGGGGGGCTACCGTCTAACTATGGCTACACCTTC.